The present TCR beta chain was sequenced within a study of blood T cells in healthy people across ages. This clonotype was picked up a small number of times. Together with a sample-barcoded 5' primer, a J-beta primer mix was included in a second PCR lasting about 6 to 11 cycles. TCRdb itself ran the 5' RACE reads through MiXCR, one entry per CDR3 protein. This sample has 1.5 million to 2 million distinct CDR3 sequences; about 31% occur once, and the top ten carry 11%. The receptor was derived from a woman aged 30 to 39 in good health. The sequenced sample consisted of blood.

The chain's CDR3 is CASSAGRSTDTQYF. The CDR3, as DNA: TGTGCCAGCAGTGCTGGGAGGAGCACAGATACGCAGTATTTT. The V gene is TRBV28, the J gene TRBJ2-3, with D perhaps matching TRBD2 (6 bases). The V gene lost 5 bases and the J gene lost 0 bases, with 9 bases spanning the gap. The CDR3 spans 14 residues. Germline CDR1 reads MDHEN; CDR2 reads SYDVKM.